What follows is one TCR beta chain and its context. The entry originates in a study of blood T cell repertoires in COVID-19. The overall study: Italy, Spain and the United States were the sources of the convalescent and acute COVID-19 samples. T cells, B-cell-depleted T cells, or PBMCs provided the cDNA or gDNA that served as material.

Authors' data handling: Cell counts per sample came from amplifying reference gene primers. The table came from immunoSEQ multiplex PCR; TCRdb's copy has only in-frame clones and leaves some out. From that table come the V and J calls and clone size; the DNA was used to work out D and trimming. The sample lists about 150,000 clones, roughly nine tenths occurring once. CDR3 length equals 14 residues. V was shortened by 1 base and J by 2 bases, with 8 bases between the two germline ends. Germline loops: CDR1 SGHNT, CDR2 YENEEA. The V gene is TRBV11-3, the J gene TRBJ2-5, with a tentative D call TRBD1 (6 bases). Sequencing was carried out using peripheral blood. The receptor was derived from a woman aged 60-70 years with active COVID-19. The CDR3 nucleotides read TGTGCCAGCAGCTTAGGGGGGCAGCAAGAGACCCAGTACTTC. This sequence encodes CASSLGGQQETQYF.